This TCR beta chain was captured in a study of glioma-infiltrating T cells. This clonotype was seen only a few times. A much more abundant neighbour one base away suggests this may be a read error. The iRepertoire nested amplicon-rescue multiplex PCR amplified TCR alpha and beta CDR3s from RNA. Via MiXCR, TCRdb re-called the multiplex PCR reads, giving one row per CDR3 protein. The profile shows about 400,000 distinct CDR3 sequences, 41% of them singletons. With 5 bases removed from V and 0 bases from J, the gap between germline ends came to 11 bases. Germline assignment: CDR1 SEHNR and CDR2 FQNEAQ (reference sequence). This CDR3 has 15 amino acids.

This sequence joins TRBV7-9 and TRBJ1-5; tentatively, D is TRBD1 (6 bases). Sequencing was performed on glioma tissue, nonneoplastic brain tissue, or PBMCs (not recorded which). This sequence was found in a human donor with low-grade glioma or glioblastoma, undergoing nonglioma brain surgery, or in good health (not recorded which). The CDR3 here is CASSPRGDSNQPQHF. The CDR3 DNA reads TGTGCCAGCAGCCCCAGGGGAGATAGCAATCAGCCCCAGCATTTT.